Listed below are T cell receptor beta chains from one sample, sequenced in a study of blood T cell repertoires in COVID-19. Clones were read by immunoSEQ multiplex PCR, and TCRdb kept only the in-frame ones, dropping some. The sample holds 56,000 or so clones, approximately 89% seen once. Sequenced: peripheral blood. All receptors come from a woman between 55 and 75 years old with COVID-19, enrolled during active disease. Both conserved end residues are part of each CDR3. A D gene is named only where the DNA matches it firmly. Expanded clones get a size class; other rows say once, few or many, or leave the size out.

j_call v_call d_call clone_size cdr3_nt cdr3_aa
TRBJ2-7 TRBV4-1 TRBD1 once TGCGCCAGCAGGCAAGCCGGGACAGACTACGAGCAGTACTTC CASRQAGTDYEQYF
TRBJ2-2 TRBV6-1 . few TGTGCCAGCAGTGAAGCATATCGGACACCGAACACCGGGGAGCTGTTTTTT CASSEAYRTPNTGELFF
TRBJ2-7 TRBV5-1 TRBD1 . TGCGCCAGCAGCGACCGGGACAGGGGGATCTACGAGCAGTACTTC CASSDRDRGIYEQYF
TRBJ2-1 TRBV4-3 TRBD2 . TGCGCCAGCAGCCAAGATTCGGGACTAGCGGGTTACAATGAGCAGTTCTTC CASSQDSGLAGYNEQFF
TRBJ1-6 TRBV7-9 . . TGTGCCAGCAGCCCCGCGGGACCCCTCCACTTT CASSPAGPLHF
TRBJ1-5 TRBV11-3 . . TGTGCCAGCAGCTTAGAAGAGGGTCAGCCCCAGCATTTT CASSLEEGQPQHF
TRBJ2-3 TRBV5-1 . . TGCGCCAGCAGCTGGGACTGGCCCCGGGATACGCAGTATTTT CASSWDWPRDTQYF
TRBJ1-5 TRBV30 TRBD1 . TGTGCCTGGAGTGTACAGGGGCGGGGCCCGGAGTCCTATCAGCGCCAGCATTTT CAWSVQGRGPESYQRQHF
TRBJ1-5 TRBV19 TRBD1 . TGTGCCAGTGCCTCACAGGGGCAAAGCTATAGCAATCAGCCCCAGCATTTT CASASQGQSYSNQPQHF
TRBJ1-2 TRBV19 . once TGTGCCAGTAGTCTCGGGGTAGATTTCTACACCTTC CASSLGVDFYTF
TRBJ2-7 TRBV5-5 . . TGTGCCAGCAGCCGGTTGGCCTACGAGCAGTACTTC CASSRLAYEQYF
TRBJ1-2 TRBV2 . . TGTGCCAGCAGTGAAGCGCTTCGGGGCAGGGAGGCGGATGGCTACACCTTC CASSEALRGREADGYTF
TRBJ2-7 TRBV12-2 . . TGTGCAAGTCGCTTACTTGTAAGGCTGATTAGCGGGAGCACCTACGAGCAGTACTTC CASRLLVRLISGSTYEQYF
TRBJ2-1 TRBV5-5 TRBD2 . TGTGCCAGCAGCTTGGGCGGACTAGCGGGAGTGAATGAGCAGTTCTTC CASSLGGLAGVNEQFF
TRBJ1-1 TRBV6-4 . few TGTGCCAGCAGTGACTCTAGCGGGGGACGCCCTGAAGCTTTCTTT CASSDSSGGRPEAFF
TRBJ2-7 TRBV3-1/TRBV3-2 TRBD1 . TGTGCCAGCAGCACCGGACAGGGAATTGGATACGAGCAGTACTTC CASSTGQGIGYEQYF
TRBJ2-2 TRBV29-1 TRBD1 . TGCAGCGCGCGGACAGGTTCCCCCGGGGAGCTGTTTTTT CSARTGSPGELFF
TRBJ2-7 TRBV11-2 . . TGTGCCAGCAGCTTAAGCGGGAAAAGGCACAGGGTGATTGACGAGCAGTACTTC CASSLSGKRHRVIDEQYF
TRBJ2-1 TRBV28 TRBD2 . TGTGCCAGCACCCCTGGCGGGAGGCCACTACCCAATGAGCAGTTCTTC CASTPGGRPLPNEQFF
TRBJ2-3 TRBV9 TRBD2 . TGTGCCAGCAGCGCCCTTACTAGCGGGAGGAGTGATACGCAGTATTTT CASSALTSGRSDTQYF
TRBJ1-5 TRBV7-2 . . TGTGCCAGCAGCTCGCGGGGACATCAGCCCCAGCATTTT CASSSRGHQPQHF